The present entry profiles one T cell receptor (beta chain) with its context. The antigen is not known. Naive CD8 cells, CD45RO-negative and positively selected for CCR7, excluded terminally differentiated effector memory CD45RA+ cells. Profiled with immunoSEQ multiplex PCR; TCRdb holds only in-frame clones, not every one. Counted here are around 1,900,000 clones, just under 95% occurring once; the ten biggest clones make up about 1.6%. This entry belongs to a study of shared clonotypes between healthy human individuals. General observations from the study: The generation probabilities recorded for non-shared clonotypes fell below those of clonotypes shared by all four donors. A limitation of the genetic and exposure-history diversity represented arose from few donors. Researchers found naive subsets generally carried larger estimated richness than memory subsets.

Germline V lookup: CDR1 MNHEY, CDR2 SMNVEV (reference sequence). The CDR3 has 13 residues. The ends were cut back, 2 bases at V and 9 bases at J, with 11 bases in the middle. The gene calls are TRBV27 and TRBJ2-1; a possible D gene is TRBD2 (6 bases). The sequence was obtained from a man between 18 and 35 years old in good health. Some clones in this sample may be carry-over from other donors' samples. Material for sequencing was naive CD8+ T cells from PBMCs. The CDR3 is CASSLRGSIEQFF. The CDR3 bases are TGTGCCAGCAGTTTACGGGGGAGCATTGAGCAGTTCTTC.